Following are 14 T cell receptor beta chains from one sample sequenced in a study of T cells after yellow fever vaccination. TCRdb analysed the 5' RACE reads with MiXCR anew, one entry per CDR3 protein. The repertoire holds some 300,000 distinct CDR3 sequences, with around 10% as singletons. Sequenced here: CD4+ T cells sorted from PBMCs, sampled 5 days after the yellow fever booster vaccination. Source of these receptors: a man younger than 35 who received the YFV17D yellow fever vaccine.

This clonotype was seen only a few times. This rearrangement joins TRBV25-1 to TRBJ1-3, with 8 bases matching TRBD1. CDR3 length: 17 amino acids. Germline assignment: CDR1 MGHDK and CDR2 SYGVNS. V dropped 3 bases and J dropped 0; count of bases not matched to a gene: 7. The CDR3 region is CASSELGQGTSGNTIYF. CDR3 in DNA: TGTGCCAGCAGTGAGCTTGGACAGGGAACCTCTGGAAACACCATATATTTT.

The table lists this clonotype with many counts. This chain connects TRBV27 to TRBJ2-7; the D is unclear. Trimming removed 2 bases at V and 5 bases at J, with 13 bases between. This CDR3 spans 14 amino acids. Germline loops: CDR1 MNHEY, CDR2 SMNVEV (reference sequence). CDR3 loop: CASSLNGGKDEQYF. Here the CDR3 DNA reads TGTGCCAGCAGTTTAAATGGTGGGAAGGACGAGCAGTACTTC.

This clonotype was seen a handful of times. The V call is TRBV2, the J call TRBJ1-1; D gene ambiguous. The CDR3 consists of 11 residues. Per germline, CDR1 SNHLY and CDR2 FYNNEI. The V and J ends lost 10 bases and 1 base respectively, with 7 bases between them. The CDR3 spells CATRENTEAFF. In DNA form, the CDR3 reads TGTGCCACGCGCGAGAACACTGAAGCTTTCTTT. The full variable domain, rest sourced from reference TRBV2 and TRBJ1-1, is EPEVTQTPSHQVTQMGQEVILRCVPISNHLYFYWYRQILGQKVEFLVSFYNNEISEKSEIFDDQFSVERPDGSNFTLKIRSTKLEDSAMYFCATRENTEAFFGQGTRLTVV.

The V and J genes are TRBV2 and TRBJ2-3; TRBD2 agrees at 8 bases. Per the germline V gene, CDR1 is SNHLY and CDR2 is FYNNEI. The CDR3 contains 17 residues. Trimming at V came to 0 bases and at J to 3 bases, leaving 8 bases not matched to a gene. The chain's CDR3 is CASSEARGGQITDTQYF. In nucleotides, the CDR3 is TGTGCCAGCAGTGAAGCTCGGGGGGGCCAGATTACAGATACGCAGTATTTT.

The CDR3 loop is CSAQQGQGTEAFF. In nucleotides, the CDR3 is TGCAGCGCGCAACAGGGACAAGGCACTGAAGCTTTCTTT. The rearrangement links TRBV29-1 to TRBJ1-1, with D tentatively TRBD1 (6 bases). V was clipped by 7 bases and J by 4 bases, with 16 bases between them. Germline-derived CDR1 and CDR2 are SQVTM and ANQGSEA. The CDR3 consists of 13 residues.

There are a few counts of this clonotype. The chain links TRBV11-3 to TRBJ2-2, with D unresolved. The CDR3 has 12 residues. The germline gives CDR1 SGHNT, CDR2 YENEEA. Between the trimmed V and J ends, which lost 5 bases and 7 bases, there was a span of 8 bases. The CDR3 DNA reads as TGTGCCAGCAGCCTTGGCCACGGGGAGCTGTTTTTT. As protein: CASSLGHGELFF.

This clonotype was detected only a few times. This chain connects TRBV18 to TRBJ2-1; D remains unclear. The V end was cut by 2 bases, the J end by 10 bases, with 12 bases between. Germline V gives CDR1 KGHSH, CDR2 LQKENI. CDR3 length equals 13 residues. CDR3 region: CASSPGSVEEQFF. The CDR3 DNA follows: TGTGCCAGCTCACCAGGCTCAGTGGAGGAGCAGTTCTTC.

This clonotype showed up many times. V and J are TRBV11-2 and TRBJ2-3; D is possibly TRBD1 (5 bases). The germline V and J ends were trimmed by 4 bases and 4 bases, with 12 bases remaining between them. This CDR3 has 14 amino acids. Germline assignment: CDR1 SGHAT and CDR2 FQNNGV. This CDR3 is CASSSQGVADTQYF. For the CDR3, the DNA is TGTGCCAGCAGCTCCCAGGGTGTCGCAGATACGCAGTATTTT.

J is TRBJ2-7 and V is TRBV20-1, with a possible D match to TRBD1 (6 bases). Germline V gives CDR1 DFQATT, CDR2 SNEGSKA (reference sequence). V lost 2 bases, J lost 2 bases, and 13 bases lay in between. The CDR3 consists of 14 residues. The CDR3 sequence is CSARPNTGPYEQYF. CDR3 DNA sequence: TGCAGTGCTAGACCCAACACAGGGCCCTACGAGCAGTACTTC.

The table lists this clonotype with a few counts. This chain's CDR3 is CASSRRDGNYGYTF. The CDR3 nucleotides read TGTGCCAGCAGTCGCCGGGACGGAAACTATGGCTACACCTTC. V and J are TRBV2 and TRBJ1-2, with a weak D call TRBD1 (5 bases). The ends were cut back, 5 bases at V and 2 bases at J, with 12 bases in the middle. The CDR3 is made up of 14 amino acids. Germline CDR1 and CDR2: SNHLY and FYNNEI.

This clonotype was recorded a few times. CDR3 coding DNA: TGTGCCAGCAGCTTGACCGGGACAGGGGAATCACCCCTCCACTTT. This translates into CASSLTGTGESPLHF. This sequence joins TRBV12-3 or TRBV12-4 and TRBJ1-6, with 10 nucleotides matching TRBD1. The length of the CDR3 is 15 residues. The J segment lost 10 bases and the V segment lost 6 bases, leaving 9 bases of the junction unmatched.

The V and J genes are TRBV6-2 or TRBV6-3 and TRBJ2-2; weak D call: TRBD1 (7 bases). V lost 2 bases and J 4 bases, leaving 20 bases between the germline ends. The CDR3 is made up of 18 amino acids. CDR1 MNHEY and CDR2 SVGEGT come from the germline V gene. The CDR3: CASSYPALRDRLTGELFF. CDR3 coding DNA: TGTGCCAGCAGTTACCCGGCGTTGCGGGACAGACTCACCGGGGAGCTGTTTTTT.

The chain couples TRBV14 to TRBJ1-1; 7 bases map to TRBD1. The germline gives CDR1 SGHDN, CDR2 FVKESK. The junction had 6 bases not matched to a gene; V was cut back by 1 base and J by 10 bases. The CDR3 is 13 residues long. CDR3 sequence reads: CASSQVNRGRAFF. In DNA, the CDR3 is TGTGCCAGCAGCCAAGTTAACAGGGGTCGAGCTTTCTTT.

The chain couples TRBV6-5 to TRBJ1-2; TRBD1 matches 8 bases. This CDR3 is built from 15 residues. With V trimmed by 6 bases and J by 3 bases, 9 bases remained unmatched. Looked up from germline, CDR1 is MNHEY and CDR2 is SVGAGI. The DNA of the CDR3 is TGTGCCAGCAGCCGACGACAGGGACAGGACTATGGCTACACCTTC. This gives the protein CASSRRQGQDYGYTF.